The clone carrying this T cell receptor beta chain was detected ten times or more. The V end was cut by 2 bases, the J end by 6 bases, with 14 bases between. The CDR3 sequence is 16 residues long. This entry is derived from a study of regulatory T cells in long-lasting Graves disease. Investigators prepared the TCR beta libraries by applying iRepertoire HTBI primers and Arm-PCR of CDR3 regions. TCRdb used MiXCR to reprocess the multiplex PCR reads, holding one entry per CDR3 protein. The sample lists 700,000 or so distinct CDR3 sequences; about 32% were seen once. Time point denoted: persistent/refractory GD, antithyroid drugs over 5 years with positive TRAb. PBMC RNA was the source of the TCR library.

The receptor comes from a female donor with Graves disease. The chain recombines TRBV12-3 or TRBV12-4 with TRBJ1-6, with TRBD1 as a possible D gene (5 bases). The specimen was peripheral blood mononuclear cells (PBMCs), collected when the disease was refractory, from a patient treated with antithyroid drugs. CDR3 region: CASSLRDPGTNSPLHF. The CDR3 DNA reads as TGTGCCAGCAGTTTAAGGGATCCAGGGACTAATTCACCCCTCCACTTT.